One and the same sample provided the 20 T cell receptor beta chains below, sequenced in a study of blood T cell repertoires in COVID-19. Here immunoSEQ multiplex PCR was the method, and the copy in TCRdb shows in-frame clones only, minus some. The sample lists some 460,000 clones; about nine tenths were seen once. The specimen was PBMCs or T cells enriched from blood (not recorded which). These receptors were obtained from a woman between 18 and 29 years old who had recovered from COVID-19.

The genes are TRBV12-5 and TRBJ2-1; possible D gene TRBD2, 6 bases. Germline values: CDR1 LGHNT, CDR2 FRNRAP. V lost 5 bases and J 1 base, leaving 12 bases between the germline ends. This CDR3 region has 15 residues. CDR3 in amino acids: CASGPPRGSYNEQFF. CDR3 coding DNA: TGTGCTAGTGGTCCTCCCCGGGGGTCCTACAATGAGCAGTTCTTC.

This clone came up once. The DNA for the CDR3 is TGCGCCAGCAGCCCACTCTGGGGGAGCGGGGGGTCGCATCAGCCCCAGCATTTT. It translates to CASSPLWGSGGSHQPQHF. This chain joins TRBV4-1 and TRBJ1-5, with D possibly TRBD1 on 5 matching bases. CDR1 is MGHRA and CDR2 is YSYEKL in the germline V gene. This CDR3 comprises 18 residues. With 4 bases removed from V and 5 bases from J, the gap between germline ends came to 24 bases.

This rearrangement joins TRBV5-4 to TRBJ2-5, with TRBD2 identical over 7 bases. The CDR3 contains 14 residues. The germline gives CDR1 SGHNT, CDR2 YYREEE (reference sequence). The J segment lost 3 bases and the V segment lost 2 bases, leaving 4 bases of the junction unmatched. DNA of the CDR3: TGTGCCAGCAGCTTTGGCGGGGGAAAAGAGACCCAGTACTTC. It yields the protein CASSFGGGKETQYF.

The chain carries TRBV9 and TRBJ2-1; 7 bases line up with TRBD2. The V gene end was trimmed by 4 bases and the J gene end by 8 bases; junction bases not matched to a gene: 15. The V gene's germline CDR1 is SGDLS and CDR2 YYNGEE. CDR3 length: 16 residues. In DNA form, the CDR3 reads TGTGCCAGCAGCCAAGTAGGTGGGACTAATGGGGATGAGCAGTTCTTC. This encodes CASSQVGGTNGDEQFF.

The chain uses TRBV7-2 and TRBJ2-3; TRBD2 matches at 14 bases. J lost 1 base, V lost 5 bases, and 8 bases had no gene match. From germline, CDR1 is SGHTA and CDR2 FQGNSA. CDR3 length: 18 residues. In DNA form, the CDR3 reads TGTGCCAGCAGCAGAGCCGGGACTAGCGGGGGACGCACAGATACGCAGTATTTT. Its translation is CASSRAGTSGGRTDTQYF. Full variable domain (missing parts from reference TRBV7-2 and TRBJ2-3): GAGVSQSPSNKVTEKGKDVELRCDPISGHTALYWYRQSLGQGLEFLIYFQGNSAPDKSGLPSDRFSAERTGGSVSTLTIQRTQQEDSAVYLCASSRAGTSGGRTDTQYFGPGTRLTVL.

CDR3 protein: CASSQTGAGENTEAFF. CDR3 DNA: TGTGCCAGCAGCCAGACTGGAGCGGGGGAGAACACTGAAGCTTTCTTT. The chain is built from TRBV7-9 and TRBJ1-1; a weak D match, TRBD1 (5 bases). The ends were cut back, 5 bases at V and 1 base at J, with 17 bases in the middle. Germline values: CDR1 SEHNR, CDR2 FQNEAQ (reference sequence). The CDR3 is 16 residues long.

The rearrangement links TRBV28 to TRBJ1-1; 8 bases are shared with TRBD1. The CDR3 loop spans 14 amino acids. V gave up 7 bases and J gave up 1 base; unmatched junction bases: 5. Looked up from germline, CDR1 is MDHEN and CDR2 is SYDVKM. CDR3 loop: CASTKTGANTEAFF. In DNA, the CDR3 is TGTGCCAGCACCAAGACAGGGGCGAACACTGAAGCTTTCTTT.

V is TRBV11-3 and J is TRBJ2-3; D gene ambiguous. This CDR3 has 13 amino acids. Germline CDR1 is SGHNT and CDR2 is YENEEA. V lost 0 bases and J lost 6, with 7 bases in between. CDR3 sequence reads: CASSLDRSDTQYF. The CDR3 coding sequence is TGTGCCAGCAGCTTAGATCGTAGTGATACGCAGTATTTT. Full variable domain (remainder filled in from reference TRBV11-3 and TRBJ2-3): EAGVVQSPRYKIIEKKQPVAFWCNPISGHNTLYWYLQNLGQGPELLIRYENEEAVDDSQLPKDRFSAERLKGVDSTLKIQPAELGDSAVYLCASSLDRSDTQYFGPGTRLTVL.

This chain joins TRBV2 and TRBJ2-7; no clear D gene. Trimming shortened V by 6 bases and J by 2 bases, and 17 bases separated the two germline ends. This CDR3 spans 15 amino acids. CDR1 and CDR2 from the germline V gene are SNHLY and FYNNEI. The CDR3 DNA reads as TGTGCCAGCAGGAAGAAGAAATATCTAACCTACGAGCAGTACTTC. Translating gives CASRKKKYLTYEQYF. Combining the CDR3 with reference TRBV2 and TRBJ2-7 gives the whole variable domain EPEVTQTPSHQVTQMGQEVILRCVPISNHLYFYWYRQILGQKVEFLVSFYNNEISEKSEIFDDQFSVERPDGSNFTLKIRSTKLEDSAMYFCASRKKKYLTYEQYFGPGTRLTVT.

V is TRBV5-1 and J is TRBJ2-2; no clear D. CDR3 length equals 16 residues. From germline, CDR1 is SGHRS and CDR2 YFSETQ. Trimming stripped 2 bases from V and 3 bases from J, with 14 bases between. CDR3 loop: CASSLGPDSYTGELFF. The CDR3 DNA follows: TGCGCCAGCAGCTTAGGTCCCGACTCGTACACCGGGGAGCTGTTTTTT.

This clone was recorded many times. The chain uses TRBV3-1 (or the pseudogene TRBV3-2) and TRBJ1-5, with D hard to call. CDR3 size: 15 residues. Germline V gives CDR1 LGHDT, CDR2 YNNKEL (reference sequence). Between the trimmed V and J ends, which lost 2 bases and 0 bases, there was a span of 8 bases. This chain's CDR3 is CASSQYGNSNQPQHF. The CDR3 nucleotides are TGTGCCAGCAGCCAATATGGCAATAGCAATCAGCCCCAGCATTTT.

CDR3 DNA: TGTGCCAGCAGCTCCGACAGGCCCAATCAGCCCCAGCATTTT. Translated: CASSSDRPNQPQHF. V is TRBV6-5 and J is TRBJ1-5; D possibly corresponds to TRBD1 (6 bases). The germline gives CDR1 MNHEY, CDR2 SVGAGI. This CDR3 contains 14 residues. Trimming took 6 bases from V and 3 from J, leaving 12 bases between them.

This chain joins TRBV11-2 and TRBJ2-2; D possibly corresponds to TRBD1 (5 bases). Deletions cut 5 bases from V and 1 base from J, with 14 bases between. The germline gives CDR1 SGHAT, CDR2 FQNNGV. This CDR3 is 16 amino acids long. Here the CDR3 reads CASSPWGRVNTGELFF. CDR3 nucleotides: TGTGCCAGCAGCCCTTGGGGCAGGGTGAACACCGGGGAGCTGTTTTTT. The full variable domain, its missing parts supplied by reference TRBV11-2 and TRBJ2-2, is EAGVAQSPRYKIIEKRQSVAFWCNPISGHATLYWYQQILGQGPKLLIQFQNNGVVDDSQLPKDRFSAERLKGVDSTLKIQPAKLEDSAVYLCASSPWGRVNTGELFFGEGSRLTVL.

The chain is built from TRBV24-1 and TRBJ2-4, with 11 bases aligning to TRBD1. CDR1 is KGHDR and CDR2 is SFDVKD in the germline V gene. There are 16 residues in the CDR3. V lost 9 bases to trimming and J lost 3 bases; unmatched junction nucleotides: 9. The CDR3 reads CATLPPGTGGKNIQYF. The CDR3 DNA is TGTGCCACCCTCCCGCCCGGGACAGGGGGCAAAAACATTCAGTACTTC.

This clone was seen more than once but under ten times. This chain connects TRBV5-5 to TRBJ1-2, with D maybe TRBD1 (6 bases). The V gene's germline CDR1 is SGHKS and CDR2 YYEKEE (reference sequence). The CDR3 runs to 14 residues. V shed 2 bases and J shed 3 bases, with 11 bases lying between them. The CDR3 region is CASSFDAGDYGYTF. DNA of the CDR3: TGTGCCAGCAGCTTTGATGCAGGGGACTATGGCTACACCTTC.

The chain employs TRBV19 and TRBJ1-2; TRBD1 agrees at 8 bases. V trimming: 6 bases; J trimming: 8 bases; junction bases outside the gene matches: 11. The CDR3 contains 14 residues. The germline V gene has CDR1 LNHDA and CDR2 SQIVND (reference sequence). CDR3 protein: CASSTTQGAGGYTF. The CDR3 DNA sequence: TGTGCCAGTAGCACCACCCAGGGGGCAGGAGGCTACACCTTC.

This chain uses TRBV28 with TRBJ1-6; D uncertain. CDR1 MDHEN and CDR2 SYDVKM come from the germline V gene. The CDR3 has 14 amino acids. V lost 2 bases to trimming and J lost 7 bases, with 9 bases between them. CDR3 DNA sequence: TGTGCCAGCAGTTTAGGCGGATTAAATTCACCCCTCCACTTT. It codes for CASSLGGLNSPLHF.

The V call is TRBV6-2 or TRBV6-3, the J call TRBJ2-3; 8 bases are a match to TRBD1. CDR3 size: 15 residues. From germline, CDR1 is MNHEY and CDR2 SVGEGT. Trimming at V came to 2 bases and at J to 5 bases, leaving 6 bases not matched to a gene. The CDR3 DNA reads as TGTGCCAGCAGTTACCGGCAGGGGGCCGGAGATACGCAGTATTTT. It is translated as CASSYRQGAGDTQYF.

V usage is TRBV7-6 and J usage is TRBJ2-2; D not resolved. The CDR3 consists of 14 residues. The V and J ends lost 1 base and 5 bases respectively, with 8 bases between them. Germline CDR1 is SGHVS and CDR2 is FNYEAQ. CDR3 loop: CASSLEAETGELFF. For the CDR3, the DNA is TGTGCCAGCAGCTTAGAAGCCGAAACCGGGGAGCTGTTTTTT.

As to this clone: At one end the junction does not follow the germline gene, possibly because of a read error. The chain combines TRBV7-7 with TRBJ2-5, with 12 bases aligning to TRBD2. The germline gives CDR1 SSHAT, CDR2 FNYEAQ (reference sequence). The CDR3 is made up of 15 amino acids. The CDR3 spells CASSLAGGTKETQYF. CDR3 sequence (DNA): TGTGCCAGCAGCCTAGCGGGGGGGACCAAAGAGACCCAGTACTTC.